This T cell receptor (beta chain) came from a study of CD8+ T cells in alopecia areata. Five or six patients had their CD4+ cells sorted into CD25+CD127- cells. It was from PBMCs that CD4+ and CD8+ T cells were sorted. This CDR3 is built from 14 residues. The germline V gene has CDR1 MNHEY and CDR2 SMNVEV (reference sequence). Trimming took off 5 bases at V and 4 bases at J, with 12 bases between the two ends. This clone was observed a few times. Investigators isolated RNA and reverse transcribed it into cDNA to act as the sequencing template. Profiled with immunoSEQ multiplex PCR; TCRdb holds only in-frame clones, not every one. The data hold 35,000 or so clones, with approximately 54% observed a single time.

The sequence derives from a human donor with alopecia areata. The sample consisted of CD4+ Tregs sorted from blood. The chain employs TRBV27 and TRBJ2-1; D uncertain. This CDR3 is CASSPLGNYNEQFF. The CDR3 coding sequence is TGTGCCAGCAGTCCCCTTGGAAATTACAATGAGCAGTTCTTC.